The 4 T cell receptor beta chains given below trace back to one sample, sequenced in a study of early T cells in non-severe SARS-CoV-2 infection. TCRdb used MiXCR to reprocess the 5' RACE reads, holding one entry per CDR3 protein. The sample lists roughly 75,000 distinct CDR3 sequences; roughly 9.6% were seen once. The sample was whole blood. The receptors originated from an adult who was a healthcare worker with PCR-confirmed SARS-CoV-2 infection or an uninfected control (not recorded which).

This clonotype was recorded many times. The genes are TRBV6-5 and TRBJ2-2, with 7 bases that match TRBD2. The CDR3 totals 14 residues. Germline values: CDR1 MNHEY, CDR2 SVGAGI. The J segment lost 6 bases and the V segment lost 9 bases, leaving 10 bases of the junction unmatched. The CDR3 region is CASKYWGGAGELFF. The DNA of the CDR3 is TGTGCCAGTAAATACTGGGGGGGAGCCGGGGAGCTGTTTTTT.

This clonotype was picked up a small number of times. The rearrangement uses TRBV9 and TRBJ2-2; D is unresolved. The CDR3 has 13 residues. Per the germline V gene, CDR1 is SGDLS and CDR2 is YYNGEE. V dropped 2 bases and J dropped 5 bases, with 7 bases sitting between them. CDR3 nucleotide sequence: TGTGCCAGCAGCGTTGTTGGTACCGGGGAGCTGTTTTTT. This encodes CASSVVGTGELFF.

This clonotype appeared many times. This chain connects TRBV28 to TRBJ2-1, with D possibly being TRBD2 (6 bases). Germline assignment: CDR1 MDHEN and CDR2 SYDVKM. The V and J ends lost 1 base and 4 bases respectively, with 11 bases between them. This CDR3 comprises 15 residues. For the CDR3, the DNA is TGTGCCAGCAGTTTATTCGGGACTTCTTACAATGAGCAGTTCTTC. This translates into CASSLFGTSYNEQFF.

This clonotype was detected many times. The V call is TRBV11-1, the J call TRBJ2-2, with a possible D match to TRBD1 (5 bases). Trimming removed 2 bases at V and 0 bases at J, with 7 bases between. Germline assignment: CDR1 SGHAT and CDR2 FQDESV (reference sequence). The CDR3 has 15 residues. Here the CDR3 reads CASSLTGTNTGELFF. In DNA form, the CDR3 reads TGTGCCAGCAGCTTAACAGGCACGAACACCGGGGAGCTGTTTTTT.